The clone carrying this TCR beta chain was counted ten times or more. These data come from a study of Graves' ophthalmopathy and Graves' hyperthyroidism. Germline CDR1 DFQATT, CDR2 SNEGSKA (reference sequence). Between the trimmed V and J ends, which lost 5 bases and 8 bases, there was a span of 21 bases. There are 14 residues in the CDR3. Scientists amplified the TCR beta CDR3 regions from RNA transcripts. The first-round RT-PCR employed HTBI primers together with the Qiagen OneStep RT-PCR kit. A multiplex PCR was then performed as the second round. TCRdb re-derived calls from the multiplex PCR reads in MiXCR, one entry per CDR3 protein. The sample lists a few hundred thousand distinct CDR3 sequences, about a sixth occurring once.

The chain has TRBV20-1 and TRBJ1-2; D gene uncertain. This receptor was obtained from an adult woman with stable Graves' hyperthyroidism. Sequencing was performed on peripheral blood. The CDR3 DNA reads TGCAGTGCTGATCTCCAGGACGTATCGGAGGGCTACACCTTC. As protein: CSADLQDVSEGYTF.